Following are 30 T cell receptor beta chains from one sample sequenced in a study of T cell changes during pregnancy in multiple sclerosis. Clones were read by immunoSEQ multiplex PCR, and TCRdb kept only the in-frame ones, dropping some. This table holds more than 35,000 clones, about 87% found once. The specimen was CD4+ T cells from peripheral blood mononuclear cells, collected before pregnancy. The receptor set was obtained from a female donor with multiple sclerosis, enrolled in a pregnancy study.

The V gene is TRBV6-6, the J gene TRBJ1-2; maybe TRBD1 (5 bases). CDR3 length equals 11 residues. Germline V gene data show CDR1 as MNHNY and CDR2 as SVGAGI (reference sequence). The ends were cut back, 6 bases at V and 4 bases at J, with 6 bases in the middle. The CDR3, as DNA: TGTGCCAGCAGCCAGGGCTATGGCTACACCTTC. Translating it yields CASSQGYGYTF.

The chain combines TRBV19 with TRBJ2-5; 7 bases agree with TRBD1. The CDR3 totals 15 residues. The V and J ends lost 1 base and 7 bases, in that order; junction bases with no gene match: 9. Germline V lookup: CDR1 LNHDA, CDR2 SQIVND (reference sequence). CDR3 sequence (DNA): TGTGCCAGTAGTATAGCAGGACAGCCAGGGGGGACCCAGTACTTC. Its translation: CASSIAGQPGGTQYF.

The chain recombines TRBV19 with TRBJ1-5; no firm D call. V was pared by 7 bases and J by 0 bases, with 4 bases between. This CDR3 comprises 12 residues. The germline V gene has CDR1 LNHDA and CDR2 SQIVND (reference sequence). The CDR3 region is CASIYSNQPQHF. The CDR3 DNA reads as TGTGCCAGTATCTATAGCAATCAGCCCCAGCATTTT.

V and J are TRBV14 and TRBJ2-3, with D maybe TRBD1 (6 bases). CDR3 length: 16 amino acids. Between the trimmed V and J ends, which lost 6 bases and 3 bases, there was a span of 19 bases. Germline loops: CDR1 SGHDN, CDR2 FVKESK. CDR3 amino acids: CASSLRRGGGTDTQYF. The CDR3 DNA reads as TGTGCCAGCAGTCTGCGACGTGGGGGCGGGACAGATACGCAGTATTTT.

The gene calls are TRBV5-8 and TRBJ2-5; 10 nucleotides match TRBD2. The ends lost 7 bases at V and 2 bases at J; junction bases unmatched: 8. The CDR3 covers 15 residues. Germline V gives CDR1 SGHTS, CDR2 YDEGEE. The CDR3 DNA reads TGTGCCAGCTGCCCGGGACTAGCGAGGCAAGAGACCCAGTACTTC. Protein sequence: CASCPGLARQETQYF.

The chain uses TRBV12-2 and TRBJ2-7; the D segment call TRBD2 is taken from the table without a DNA check. TRBV12-2 is classified as a pseudogene. CDR3 length: 19 amino acids. In DNA form, the CDR3 reads TGTGCAAGACTAGCTAAGGCCCTGCGCTTCATACGGGGGACCTACGAGCAGTACTTC. This encodes CARLAKALRFIRGTYEQYF.

The gene calls are TRBV18 and TRBJ2-7; D gene ambiguous. The V and J ends lost 0 bases and 3 bases respectively, with 12 bases between them. Germline V gives CDR1 KGHSH, CDR2 LQKENI. This CDR3 comprises 15 residues. The CDR3 sequence is CASSPPSTPHYEQYF. Here the CDR3 DNA reads TGTGCCAGCTCACCACCCTCTACTCCTCACTACGAGCAGTACTTC.

V and J are TRBV4-2 and TRBJ2-1; 8 bases map to TRBD2. J gave up 8 bases and V 3 bases, and 6 bases lay outside the gene matches. Germline CDR1 is LGHNA and CDR2 is YNFKEQ. CDR3 length: 14 amino acids. CDR3 protein: CASSQGGTRYEQFF. CDR3 in DNA: TGTGCCAGCAGCCAGGGGGGGACTAGATATGAGCAGTTCTTC.

In this sample, this clone turned up a few times. V and J are TRBV20-1 and TRBJ1-1; D gene unclear. In germline, CDR1 is DFQATT, CDR2 SNEGSKA (reference sequence). This CDR3 region has 11 residues. Trimming pared 3 bases from V and 6 bases from J, leaving 8 bases between. This CDR3 reads CSASRGAEAFF. The CDR3 DNA reads as TGCAGTGCTAGCCGGGGAGCTGAAGCTTTCTTT.

The chain recombines TRBV29-1 with TRBJ2-7, with a tentative D call TRBD1 (5 bases). This CDR3 has 17 residues. Germline loops: CDR1 SQVTM, CDR2 ANQGSEA. The CDR3 sequence: CNVPPPPGQVWGYEQYF. The CDR3 DNA is TGCAACGTGCCCCCCCCGCCAGGGCAGGTCTGGGGATACGAGCAGTACTTC.

V usage is TRBV7-2 and J usage is TRBJ2-5; 11 bases map to TRBD2. The ends lost 6 bases at V and 2 bases at J; junction bases unmatched: 2. Germline V lookup: CDR1 SGHTA, CDR2 FQGNSA. The CDR3 is 14 amino acids. The CDR3, as DNA: TGTGCCAGCAGATCTAGCGGGGGGCAAGAGACCCAGTACTTC. Translated: CASRSSGGQETQYF.

The chain carries TRBV5-1 and TRBJ1-6; the D gene is possibly TRBD1 (5 bases). V was trimmed by 4 bases and J by 11 bases, leaving 13 bases between them. The CDR3 runs to 13 residues. Germline-derived CDR1 and CDR2 are SGHRS and YFSETQ. CDR3 region: CASSPRGETPLHF. For the CDR3, the DNA is TGCGCCAGCAGCCCTAGGGGCGAAACACCCCTCCACTTT.

The rearrangement uses TRBV7-9 and TRBJ1-2, with 8 nucleotides matching TRBD1. The CDR3 extends over 15 amino acids. Germline lookup yields CDR1 SEHNR and CDR2 FQNEAQ (reference sequence). Trimming cost V 2 bases and J 4 bases; bases outside gene matches: 6. CDR3 residues: CASSLFQGASYGYTF. In DNA, the CDR3 is TGTGCCAGCAGCTTATTTCAGGGGGCCAGCTATGGCTACACCTTC. The full variable domain, completed using reference TRBV7-9 and TRBJ1-2, is DTGVSQNPRHKITKRGQNVTFRCDPISEHNRLYWYRQTLGQGPEFLTYFQNEAQLEKSRLLSDRFSAERPKGSFSTLEIQRTEQGDSAMYLCASSLFQGASYGYTFGSGTRLTVV.

The rearrangement links TRBV9 to TRBJ1-2, with D hard to call. The germline V and J ends were trimmed by 0 bases and 6 bases, with 18 bases remaining between them. This CDR3 has 16 amino acids. Germline lookup yields CDR1 SGDLS and CDR2 YYNGEE. This CDR3 reads CASSVEERGVSDGYTF. The CDR3 DNA follows: TGTGCCAGCAGCGTAGAGGAGCGCGGGGTTTCGGATGGCTACACCTTC.

This chain uses TRBV19 with TRBJ1-1; D gene uncertain. The CDR3 is 14 residues long. Looked up from germline, CDR1 is LNHDA and CDR2 is SQIVND (reference sequence). V was shortened by 3 bases and J by 0 bases, with 8 bases between the two germline ends. The CDR3 spells CASSILELNTEAFF. The CDR3, as DNA: TGTGCCAGTAGTATCCTAGAGTTGAACACTGAAGCTTTCTTT.

The chain couples TRBV7-8 to TRBJ1-5; possibly TRBD1 for D (6 bases). Germline loops: CDR1 SGHVS, CDR2 FQNEAQ. The CDR3 contains 15 residues. The ends were cut back, 8 bases at V and 0 bases at J, with 14 bases in the middle. The CDR3 DNA sequence: TGTGCCAGCCAAAAGAACAGGGATAGCAATCAGCCCCAGCATTTT. It translates to CASQKNRDSNQPQHF.

V gene TRBV21-1 combines with J gene TRBJ1-6. TRBV21-1 is a pseudogene locus. This CDR3 has 18 residues. The CDR3 protein is CASSKGVEGSSYNSPLHF. The CDR3, as DNA: TGTGCCAGCAGCAAAGGGGTAGAGGGTAGCTCCTATAATTCACCCCTCCACTTT.

The gene calls are TRBV4-3 and TRBJ1-2; TRBD1 aligns across 7 bases. This CDR3 is built from 14 residues. Per the germline V gene, CDR1 is LGHNA and CDR2 is YSLEER. After removal of 1 base from V and 7 bases from J, the junction contained 6 bases not matched to a gene. CDR3 sequence: CASSQVFQGVGYTF. The CDR3, as DNA: TGCGCCAGCAGCCAAGTTTTCCAGGGGGTTGGCTACACCTTC.

This clone was counted a single time. V and J are TRBV5-4 and TRBJ2-3; D not certain. The CDR3 has 12 amino acids. Germline V CDR1 and CDR2: SGHNT, YYREEE (reference sequence). V was clipped by 3 bases and J by 5 bases, with 7 bases between them. CDR3 DNA: TGTGCCAGCAGCTCGCGCTTAGATACGCAGTATTTT. Translated, it gives CASSSRLDTQYF.

This chain links TRBV11-2 with TRBJ1-1, with D possibly TRBD1 on 6 matching bases. Per the germline V gene, CDR1 is SGHAT and CDR2 is FQNNGV. The germline V and J ends were trimmed by 3 bases and 10 bases, with 15 bases remaining between them. The CDR3 is made up of 13 amino acids. CDR3 in amino acids: CASSFGGRAGAFF. CDR3 nucleotide sequence: TGTGCCAGCAGCTTTGGGGGCAGGGCCGGAGCTTTCTTT.

This chain links TRBV5-1 with TRBJ2-7; D uncertain. The CDR3 runs to 12 residues. The V end lost 2 bases, the J end lost 0 bases, and 3 bases lay between the germline ends. Germline CDR1 and CDR2: SGHRS and YFSETQ. DNA of the CDR3: TGCGCCAGCAGCTTTCGCTCCTACGAGCAGTACTTC. Amino acids: CASSFRSYEQYF.

V gene TRBV18 combines with J gene TRBJ1-2, with D perhaps TRBD1 (5 bases). The CDR3 covers 14 residues. Germline V gene sequence: CDR1 KGHSH, CDR2 LQKENI. V shed 3 bases and J shed 1 base, with 9 bases lying between them. The CDR3 here is CASSPPTVNYGYTF. CDR3 coding DNA: TGTGCCAGCTCACCTCCGACAGTTAACTATGGCTACACCTTC.

The genes are TRBV5-1 and TRBJ1-1, with D possibly matching TRBD1 (5 bases). Deletions cut 0 bases from V and 8 bases from J, with 11 bases between. Germline V CDR1 and CDR2: SGHRS, YFSETQ. The CDR3 contains 13 residues. DNA of the CDR3: TGCGCCAGCAGCTTGGTAGGGGTTGGAGAAGCTTTCTTT. Residues: CASSLVGVGEAFF.

V gene TRBV6-4 combines with J gene TRBJ1-2; perhaps TRBD1 as D (6 bases). The germline V gene has CDR1 MRHNA and CDR2 SNTAGT. The CDR3 extends over 16 amino acids. With 4 bases removed from V and 5 bases from J, the gap between germline ends came to 20 bases. CDR3 sequence (DNA): TGTGCCAGCAGTGCCGAACCTCGACAGGCGCGTTATGGCTACACCTTC. It encodes CASSAEPRQARYGYTF.

This chain links TRBV7-2 with TRBJ1-5, with 7 nucleotides matching TRBD1. CDR3 length: 15 amino acids. The germline V gene encodes CDR1 SGHTA and CDR2 FQGNSA. V dropped 5 bases and J dropped 1; count of bases not matched to a gene: 5. The CDR3 region has the DNA TGTGCCAGCAGCCGCGCGGGACAGAGCAATCAGCCCCAGCATTTT. Its protein product is CASSRAGQSNQPQHF.

This sequence joins TRBV11-2 and TRBJ2-5; possible D gene TRBD1, 5 bases. Germline assignment: CDR1 SGHAT and CDR2 FQNNGV. This CDR3 spans 13 amino acids. Deletions cut 1 base from V and 5 bases from J, with 8 bases between. The CDR3 loop is CASSLAAGETQYF. CDR3 DNA sequence: TGTGCCAGCAGCTTAGCTGCAGGGGAGACCCAGTACTTC. The full variable domain, its missing parts supplied by reference TRBV11-2 and TRBJ2-5, is EAGVAQSPRYKIIEKRQSVAFWCNPISGHATLYWYQQILGQGPKLLIQFQNNGVVDDSQLPKDRFSAERLKGVDSTLKIQPAKLEDSAVYLCASSLAAGETQYFGPGTRLLVL.

The genes are TRBV6-5 and TRBJ1-6; a weak D match, TRBD1 (5 bases). V was clipped by 7 bases and J by 7 bases, with 14 bases between them. This CDR3 is 14 amino acids long. Per the germline V gene, CDR1 is MNHEY and CDR2 is SVGAGI. The CDR3 sequence: CASTQRGRNSPLHF. The DNA for the CDR3 is TGTGCCAGCACTCAACGGGGGAGGAATTCACCCCTCCACTTT.

This clone has a single count. The chain recombines TRBV9 with TRBJ1-1; D is unclear. The V and J ends lost 3 bases and 0 bases respectively, with 9 bases between them. The CDR3 has 14 residues. Germline CDR1 is SGDLS and CDR2 is YYNGEE. This CDR3 reads CASSAISMNTEAFF. DNA for the CDR3: TGTGCCAGCAGCGCAATTTCCATGAACACTGAAGCTTTCTTT.

The genes are TRBV5-1 and TRBJ2-5; D perhaps matches TRBD2 (6 bases). The V and J ends lost 5 bases and 1 base respectively, with 9 bases between them. The germline gives CDR1 SGHRS, CDR2 YFSETQ. This CDR3 is 13 amino acids long. The CDR3 is CASRTGSQETQYF. In nucleotides, the CDR3 is TGCGCCAGCAGAACCGGGAGCCAAGAGACCCAGTACTTC.

The rearrangement links TRBV7-2 to TRBJ2-3; 9 nucleotides agree with TRBD2. V dropped 5 bases and J dropped 4; count of bases not matched to a gene: 7. The CDR3 spans 15 residues. Germline lookup yields CDR1 SGHTA and CDR2 FQGNSA. The chain's CDR3 is CASSTAGGGADTQYF. In nucleotides, the CDR3 is TGTGCCAGCAGCACCGCGGGGGGGGGCGCAGATACGCAGTATTTT.